This T cell receptor (beta chain) was obtained from a study of shared clonotypes between healthy human individuals (dated by TCRdb to 2018 to 2021). Study-level background: Three men and a couple of women, aged 18 to 49 years, made up the cohort. For each donor, three plates each were used for CD4 naive and CD4 memory, two plates were used for CD8 naive, and one plate was used for CD8 memory. Each donor's leukapheresis produced roughly between roughly 0.85 and 10 billion PBMCs. To estimate repertoire size and how much clonotypes are shared between individuals, the study performed deep sequencing of blood TCR repertoires from a few healthy adults. To increase sequencing depth and limit assay-specific biases, TCR repertoire library preparation and sequencing were carried out by different laboratories using diverse techniques. The full study reports these points: About 4.5% of naive CD4, 3.5% of naive CD8, about 2.5% of memory CD4, and roughly 0.4% of memory CD8 clonotypes were shared across a few donors. Naive subsets generally had larger estimated clonotype richness than memory subsets. Clonotypes shared by all four sorted-subset donors showed higher generation probabilities than non-shared clonotypes. Even with the large sequencing depth, rarefaction of the sorted-subset datasets indicated that sequencing was incomplete. Because the study included only a small number of donors, the genetic and exposure-history diversity represented was limited. Pairwise subsampling indicated that sequencing depth was expected to affect the degree of clonotype sharing among donors. Only blood was sampled, and tissue TCR repertoires likely differ from those in blood.

About this clone: Its antigen is currently not known. One base away there is no much larger clone; base qualities are not given.

TCR CDR3 regions were amplified from genomic DNA by multiplex PCR using the deep immunoSEQ assay. For each cell subset, the extracted genomic DNA was distributed evenly across all wells of several immunoSEQ 96-well plates, and each plate served as one replicate. Each replicate PCR for sorted subsets received about 200 ng genomic DNA, equal to 30,000 or so T cell genomes. Purified libraries were measured with a Qubit 3.0 fluorometer, size-checked on a Bioanalyzer 2100, and measured again with the KAPA Library Quantification kit. Every immunoSEQ 96-well plate was sequenced on a dedicated single-read 150-cycle Illumina NextSeq 550 flow cell. Turning to the authors' computational methods: Because the immunoSEQ output included only junctional sequences and no quality scores, the filtering could not be the same as the filtering used for full-length reads. To assign V/J genes and CDR3, sequences were annotated using PyIR, a Python wrapper for IgBLAST v1.9, with IMGT germline references. Reads were filtered out if the reads had weak V/J assignments (E-value above 1e-6), no CDR3, stop codons, out-of-frame junctions, or ambiguous translated residues. V3J clonotypes were defined as sequences sharing the same inferred V gene, J gene, and CDR3 amino acid sequence. Percentage overlap between repertoires was computed as shared unique clonotypes divided by the size of the smaller repertoire. Richness of each repertoire was evaluated using RTK rarefaction, the Chao1 estimator, and Recon v2.1 estimates of unobserved clonotypes. Generation probabilities for all TCRbeta clonotypes obtained by the gDNA method from a handful of donors were computed using OLGA. TCRdb carries this immuneACCESS record with in-frame sequences only. Its versions omit some clonotypes, under half of them owing to an unresolved V gene in the studies checked, with the rest unexplained. From that table come the V and J calls and clone size; the DNA was used to work out D and trimming. The sample profile shows around 2.5 million clones; 90% to 95% of them were found once. Approximately 0.37% of the sample is in the top ten clones.

The donors were healthy, HIV-negative adults with no recently reported acute infections or vaccinations. Every donor was a Caucasian adult residing in Nashville, Tennessee, USA. Magnetic negative selection was used to enrich CD4+ T cells, after which naive cells were positively selected on CD45RA and the negative fraction became the memory subset. Blood was collected by leukapheresis, and PBMCs were isolated by Ficoll-Histopaque density gradient centrifugation and then cryopreserved in liquid nitrogen vapor phase. Analytical flow cytometry was used to check the purity and quantity of each magnetically sorted T cell population. Genomic DNA was isolated from every sorted fraction and measured by UV absorbance on a Nanodrop 2000c. A distance of 9 bases separates the germline ends of V and J, which lose 2 bases and 8 bases respectively. According to the germline V gene (reference sequence), CDR1 reads WNHNN and CDR2 reads SYGVQD. From its cysteine to its phenylalanine, the CDR3 spans 13 amino acids. Only the CDR3 DNA stays, 39 bases, in frame from base 1.

Source material: naive CD4+ T cells from PBMCs. The sample's cell subset or site label, decoded: CD45RA+ positively selected. The chain was built from TRBV10-1 and TRBJ2-2; no D gene is confidently identified. The receptor's source is a man younger than 35 in good health. Some clones in this sample may be carry-over from other donors' samples. The CDR3 protein sequence reads: CASSELLGGELFF. In nucleotides, the sequence is TGCGCCAGCAGTGAGCTCTTGGGGGGGGAGCTGTTTTTT.